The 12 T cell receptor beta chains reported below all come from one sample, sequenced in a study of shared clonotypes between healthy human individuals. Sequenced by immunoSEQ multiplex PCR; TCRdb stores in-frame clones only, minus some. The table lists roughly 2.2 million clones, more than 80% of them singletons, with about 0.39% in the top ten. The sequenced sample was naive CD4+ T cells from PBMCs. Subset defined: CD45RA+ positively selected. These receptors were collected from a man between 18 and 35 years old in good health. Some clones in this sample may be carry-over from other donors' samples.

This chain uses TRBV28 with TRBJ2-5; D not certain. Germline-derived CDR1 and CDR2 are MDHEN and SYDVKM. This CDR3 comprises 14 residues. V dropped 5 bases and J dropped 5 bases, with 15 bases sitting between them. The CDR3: CASSVLMGWETQYF. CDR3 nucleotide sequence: TGTGCCAGCAGTGTGCTCATGGGTTGGGAGACCCAGTACTTC.

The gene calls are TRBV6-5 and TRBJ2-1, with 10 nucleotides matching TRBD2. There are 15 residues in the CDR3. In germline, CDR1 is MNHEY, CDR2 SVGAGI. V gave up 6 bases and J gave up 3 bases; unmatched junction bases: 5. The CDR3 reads CASSTGLADYNEQFF. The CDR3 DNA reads TGTGCCAGCAGCACCGGACTAGCGGACTACAATGAGCAGTTCTTC.

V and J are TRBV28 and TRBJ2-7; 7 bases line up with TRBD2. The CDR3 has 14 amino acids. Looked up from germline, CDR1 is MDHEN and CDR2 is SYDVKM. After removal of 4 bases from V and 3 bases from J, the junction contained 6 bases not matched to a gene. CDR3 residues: CASSSSGTNYEQYF. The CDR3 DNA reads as TGTGCCAGCAGTTCTTCCGGGACTAACTACGAGCAGTACTTC.

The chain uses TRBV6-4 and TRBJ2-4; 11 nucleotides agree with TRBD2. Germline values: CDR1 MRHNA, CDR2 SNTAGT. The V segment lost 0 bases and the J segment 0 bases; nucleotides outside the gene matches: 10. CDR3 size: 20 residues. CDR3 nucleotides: TGTGCCAGCAGTGACTCGACTAGCGGGACTATAGAGGAAGCCAAAAACATTCAGTACTTC. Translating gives CASSDSTSGTIEEAKNIQYF.

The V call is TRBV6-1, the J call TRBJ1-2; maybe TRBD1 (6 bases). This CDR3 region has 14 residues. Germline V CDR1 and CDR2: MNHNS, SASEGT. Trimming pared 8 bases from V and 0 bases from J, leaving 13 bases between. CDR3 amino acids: CASREGGSNYGYTF. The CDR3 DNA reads TGTGCCAGCCGGGAGGGGGGGTCTAACTATGGCTACACCTTC.

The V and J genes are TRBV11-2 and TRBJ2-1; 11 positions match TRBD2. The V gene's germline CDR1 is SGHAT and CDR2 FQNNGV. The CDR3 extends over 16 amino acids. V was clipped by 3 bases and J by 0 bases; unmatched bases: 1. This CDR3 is CASSFTSGGSYNEQFF. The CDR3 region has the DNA TGTGCCAGCAGCTTCACTAGCGGGGGCTCCTACAATGAGCAGTTCTTC.

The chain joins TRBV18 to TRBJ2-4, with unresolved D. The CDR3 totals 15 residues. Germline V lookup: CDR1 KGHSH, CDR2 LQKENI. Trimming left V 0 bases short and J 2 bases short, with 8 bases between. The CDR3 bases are TGTGCCAGCTCACCACCGGGCATCCCCAAAAACATTCAGTACTTC. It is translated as CASSPPGIPKNIQYF. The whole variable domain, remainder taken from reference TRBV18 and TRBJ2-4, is NAGVMQNPRHLVRRRGQEARLRCSPMKGHSHVYWYRQLPEEGLKFMVYLQKENIIDESGMPKERFSAEFPKEGPSILRIQQVVRGDSAAYFCASSPPGIPKNIQYFGAGTRLSVL.

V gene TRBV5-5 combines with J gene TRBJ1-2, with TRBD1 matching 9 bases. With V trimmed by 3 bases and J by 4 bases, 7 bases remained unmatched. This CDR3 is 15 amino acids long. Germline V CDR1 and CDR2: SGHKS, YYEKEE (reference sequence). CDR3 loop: CASSSGTGYTYGYTF. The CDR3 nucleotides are TGTGCCAGCAGCTCCGGGACAGGGTATACCTATGGCTACACCTTC.

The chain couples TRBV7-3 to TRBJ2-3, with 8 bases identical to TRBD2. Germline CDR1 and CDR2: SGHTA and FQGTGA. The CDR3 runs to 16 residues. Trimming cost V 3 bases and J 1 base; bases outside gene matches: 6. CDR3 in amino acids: CASSFGLAPGTDTQYF. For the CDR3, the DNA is TGTGCCAGCAGCTTCGGACTAGCTCCCGGCACAGATACGCAGTATTTT. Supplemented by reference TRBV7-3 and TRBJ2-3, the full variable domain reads GAGVSQTPSNKVTEKGKYVELRCDPISGHTALYWYRQSLGQGPEFLIYFQGTGAADDSGLPNDRFFAVRPEGSVSTLKIQRTERGDSAVYLCASSFGLAPGTDTQYFGPGTRLTVL.

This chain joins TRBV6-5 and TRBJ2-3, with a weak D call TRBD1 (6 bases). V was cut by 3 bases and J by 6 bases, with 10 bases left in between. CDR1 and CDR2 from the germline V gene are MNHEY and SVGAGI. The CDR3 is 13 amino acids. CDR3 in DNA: TGTGCCAGCAGTTATAATAGGGGGGATACGCAGTATTTT. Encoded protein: CASSYNRGDTQYF.

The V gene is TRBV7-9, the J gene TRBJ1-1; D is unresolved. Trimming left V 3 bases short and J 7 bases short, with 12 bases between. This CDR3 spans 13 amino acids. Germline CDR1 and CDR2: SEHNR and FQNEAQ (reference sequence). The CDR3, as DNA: TGTGCCAGCAGCTTTTCAGTGGGTATTGAAGCTTTCTTT. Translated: CASSFSVGIEAFF.

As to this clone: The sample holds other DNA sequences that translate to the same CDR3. CDR3 DNA sequence: TGCGCCAGCAGCTTGTCAGGGGGCACTGAAGCTTTCTTT. The encoded protein is CASSLSGGTEAFF. The rearrangement links TRBV5-1 to TRBJ1-1; 7 nucleotides agree with TRBD1. The V gene end was trimmed by 1 base and the J gene end by 4 bases; junction bases not matched to a gene: 1. Germline assignment: CDR1 SGHRS and CDR2 YFSETQ. The CDR3 consists of 13 residues.